This TCR beta chain was identified in a study of beta chain features in type 1 diabetes. In germline, CDR1 is MNHEY, CDR2 SMNVEV (reference sequence). Unmatched junction bases numbered 8, after V lost 5 bases and J lost 0 bases. The CDR3 is made up of 19 amino acids. What was sequenced were expressed TCRB transcripts, since all of the isolated RNA had been reverse transcribed. Clones were sequenced by immunoSEQ multiplex PCR, and TCRdb holds only the in-frame ones, with some missing. Of 310,000 or so clones in the sample, over 12% were seen once. With respect to this clone: The antigen is undetermined.

Overall study results and limits: The study found moderately but significantly shorter TCRB CDR3s in all four CD4+ subsets of Type 1 diabetes patients.

The sample was naive CD4+ T cells from blood. The chain joins TRBV27 to TRBJ2-1; 15 bases map to TRBD2. The TCR comes from a man aged 18 to 30 with type 1 diabetes. The CDR3: CASSAGLAGGFGSYNEQFF. CDR3 coding DNA: TGTGCCAGCAGTGCGGGACTAGCGGGGGGCTTTGGCTCCTACAATGAGCAGTTCTTC.